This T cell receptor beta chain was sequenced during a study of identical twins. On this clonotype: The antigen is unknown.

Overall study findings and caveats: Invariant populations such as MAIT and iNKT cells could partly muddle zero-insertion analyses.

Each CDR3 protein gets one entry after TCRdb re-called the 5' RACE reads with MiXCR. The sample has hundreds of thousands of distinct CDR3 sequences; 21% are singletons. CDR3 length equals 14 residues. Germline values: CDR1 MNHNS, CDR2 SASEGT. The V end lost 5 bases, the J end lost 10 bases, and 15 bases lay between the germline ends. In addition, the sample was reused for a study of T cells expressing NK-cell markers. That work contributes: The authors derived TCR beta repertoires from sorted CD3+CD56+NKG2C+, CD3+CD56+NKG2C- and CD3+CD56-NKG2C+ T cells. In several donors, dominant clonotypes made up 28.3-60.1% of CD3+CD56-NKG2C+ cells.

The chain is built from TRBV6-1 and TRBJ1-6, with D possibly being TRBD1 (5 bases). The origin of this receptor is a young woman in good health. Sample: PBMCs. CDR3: CASSLDSTGSPLHF. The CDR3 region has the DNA TGTGCCAGCAGTCTAGACAGTACTGGATCACCCCTCCACTTT.